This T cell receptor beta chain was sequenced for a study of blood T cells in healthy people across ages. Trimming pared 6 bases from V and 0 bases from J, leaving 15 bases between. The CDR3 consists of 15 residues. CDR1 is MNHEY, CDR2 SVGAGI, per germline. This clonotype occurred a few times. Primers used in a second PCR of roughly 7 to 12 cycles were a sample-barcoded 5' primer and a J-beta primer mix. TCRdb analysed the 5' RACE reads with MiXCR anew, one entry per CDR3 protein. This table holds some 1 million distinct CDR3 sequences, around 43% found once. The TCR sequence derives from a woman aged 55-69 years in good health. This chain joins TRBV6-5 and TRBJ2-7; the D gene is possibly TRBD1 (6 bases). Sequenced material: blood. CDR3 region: CASRLGHIDSYEQYF. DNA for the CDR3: TGTGCCAGCAGATTGGGACACATAGACTCCTACGAGCAGTACTTC.